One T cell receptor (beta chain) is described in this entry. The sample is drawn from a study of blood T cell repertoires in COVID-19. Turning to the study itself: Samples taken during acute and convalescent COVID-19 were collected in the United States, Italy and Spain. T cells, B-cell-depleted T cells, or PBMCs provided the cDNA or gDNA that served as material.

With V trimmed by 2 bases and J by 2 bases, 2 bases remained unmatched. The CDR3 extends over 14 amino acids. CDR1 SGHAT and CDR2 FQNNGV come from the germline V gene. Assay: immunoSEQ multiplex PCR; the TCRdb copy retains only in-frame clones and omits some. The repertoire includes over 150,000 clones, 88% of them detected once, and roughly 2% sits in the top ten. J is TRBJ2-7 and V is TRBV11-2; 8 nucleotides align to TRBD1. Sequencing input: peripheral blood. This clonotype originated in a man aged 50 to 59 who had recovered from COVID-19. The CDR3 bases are TGTGCCAGCAGCTTAACGGACAGGGCCTACGAGCAGTACTTC. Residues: CASSLTDRAYEQYF.